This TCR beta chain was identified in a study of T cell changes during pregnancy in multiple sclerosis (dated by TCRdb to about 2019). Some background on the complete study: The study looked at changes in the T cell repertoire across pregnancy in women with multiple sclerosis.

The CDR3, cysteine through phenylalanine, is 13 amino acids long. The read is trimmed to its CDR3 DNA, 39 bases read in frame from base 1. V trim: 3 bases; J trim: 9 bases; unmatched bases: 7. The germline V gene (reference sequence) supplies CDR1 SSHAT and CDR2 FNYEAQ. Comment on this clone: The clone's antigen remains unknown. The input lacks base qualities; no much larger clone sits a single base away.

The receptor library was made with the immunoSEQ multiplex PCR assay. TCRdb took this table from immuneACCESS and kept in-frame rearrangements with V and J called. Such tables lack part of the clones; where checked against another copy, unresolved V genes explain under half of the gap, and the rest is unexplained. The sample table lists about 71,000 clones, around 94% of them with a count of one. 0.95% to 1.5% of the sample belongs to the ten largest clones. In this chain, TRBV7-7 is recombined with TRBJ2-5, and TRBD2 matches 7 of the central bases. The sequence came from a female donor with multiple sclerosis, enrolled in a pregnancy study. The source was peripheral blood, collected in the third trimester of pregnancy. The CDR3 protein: CASSFGTTSAQYF. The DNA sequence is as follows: TGTGCCAGCAGCTTCGGGACTACCTCTGCCCAGTACTTC.